What follows describes a single TCR beta chain. The antigen is unknown. The study reverse transcribed the entire isolated RNA, so it sequenced expressed TCRB transcripts. Repertoires were generated with immunoSEQ multiplex PCR, while TCRdb's copy carries only in-frame clones and drops some. There are 600,000 to 700,000 clones in the sample; 12% occur only once, and more than 0.1% lies in the top ten. The germline gives CDR1 ENHRY, CDR2 SYGVKD. CDR3 length: 15 amino acids. Trimming shortened V by 4 bases and J by 0 bases, and 10 bases separated the two germline ends. These data come from a study of beta chain features in type 1 diabetes. Whole-study results and caveats: In the patient group, naive, central memory and Treg TCRB repertoires seemed more alike than in the healthy donor group. Within each of all four CD4+ subsets, Type 1 diabetes patients had TCRB CDR3s that were moderately but significantly shorter.

Sequenced material: naive CD4+ T cells from blood. This receptor was obtained from a man between 25 and 39 years old with type 1 diabetes. The rearrangement links TRBV10-3 to TRBJ1-5; the D gene is possibly TRBD1 (5 bases). The CDR3, as DNA: TGTGCCATCAGTGCGGAGCAGGGTAGCAATCAGCCCCAGCATTTT. Its protein is CAISAEQGSNQPQHF.